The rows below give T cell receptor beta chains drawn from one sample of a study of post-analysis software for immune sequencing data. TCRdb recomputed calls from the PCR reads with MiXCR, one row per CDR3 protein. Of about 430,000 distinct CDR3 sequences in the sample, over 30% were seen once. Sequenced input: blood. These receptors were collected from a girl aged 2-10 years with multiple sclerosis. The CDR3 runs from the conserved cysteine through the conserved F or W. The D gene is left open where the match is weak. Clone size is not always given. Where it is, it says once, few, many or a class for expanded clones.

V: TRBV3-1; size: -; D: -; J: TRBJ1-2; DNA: TGTGCCAGCAGAGACACCGGCGGCTATGGCTACACCTTC; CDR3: CASRDTGGYGYTF
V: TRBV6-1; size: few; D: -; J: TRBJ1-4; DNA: TGTGCCAGCAGACTGACCGTAGGGGATGAAAAACTGTTTTTT; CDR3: CASRLTVGDEKLFF
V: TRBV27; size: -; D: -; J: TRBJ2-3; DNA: TGTGCCAGCAGTTTGAAGTTCAGCGTACCCCTCTCCACAGATACGCAGTATTTT; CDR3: CASSLKFSVPLSTDTQYF
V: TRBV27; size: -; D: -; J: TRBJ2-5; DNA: TGTGCCAGCAGTTTAAGGCTAGCAACGTACCAAGAGACCCAGTACTTC; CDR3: CASSLRLATYQETQYF
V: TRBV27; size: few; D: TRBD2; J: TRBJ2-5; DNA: TGTGCCAGCAGGGCTTACCGGGGCGGGAGTGTAGGCCAAGAGACCCAGTACTTC; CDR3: CASRAYRGGSVGQETQYF
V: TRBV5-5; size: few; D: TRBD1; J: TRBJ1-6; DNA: TGTGCCAGCAGCTCCCACGGGACCGGGACAGTGAATAATTCACCCCTCCACTTT; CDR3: CASSSHGTGTVNNSPLHF
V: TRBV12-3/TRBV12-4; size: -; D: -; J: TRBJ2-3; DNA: TGTGCCAGCAGCCCCCCGGAGGCCCCGGATGAGGATACGCAGTATTTT; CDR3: CASSPPEAPDEDTQYF
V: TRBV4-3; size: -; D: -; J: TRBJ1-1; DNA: TGCGCCAGCAGCCCTCGGAGGGCCAACACTGAAGCTTTCTTT; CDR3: CASSPRRANTEAFF
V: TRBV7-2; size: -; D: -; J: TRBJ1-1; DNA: TGTGCCAGCAGCTCAACCGGGGTGCATGCTTTCTTT; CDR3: CASSSTGVHAFF
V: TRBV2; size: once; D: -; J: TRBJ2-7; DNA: TGTGCCAGCAGTGAAGATGGCCGACGGAGCTCCTACGAGCAGTACTTC; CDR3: CASSEDGRRSSYEQYF
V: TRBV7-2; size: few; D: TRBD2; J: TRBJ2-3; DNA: TGTGCCAGCTCCAGAGCCCATAGCGGGAGGGAGGCAGATACGCAGTATTTT; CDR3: CASSRAHSGREADTQYF
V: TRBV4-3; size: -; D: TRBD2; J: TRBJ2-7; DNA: TGCGCCAGCAGCCGTACGAGCGGGAGGATAGACGAGCAGTACTTC; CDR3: CASSRTSGRIDEQYF
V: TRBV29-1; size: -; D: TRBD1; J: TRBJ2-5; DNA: TGCAGCGTTGGGGGGCAGGGGGCAGAGACCCAGTACTTC; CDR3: CSVGGQGAETQYF
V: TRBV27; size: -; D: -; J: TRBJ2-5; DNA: TGTGCCAGCAGTTCTCTCACCCGGGCCCCCGTGGTGACCCAGTACTTC; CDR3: CASSSLTRAPVVTQYF
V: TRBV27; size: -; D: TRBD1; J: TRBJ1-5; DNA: TGTGCCAGCAGTTTAAGGGCGACCGGGACAGGGAACAATCAGCCCCAGCATTTT; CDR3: CASSLRATGTGNNQPQHF
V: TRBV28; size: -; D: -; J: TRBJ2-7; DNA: TGTGCCAGCAGTCACCAGGGCTACGAGCAGTACTTC; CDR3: CASSHQGYEQYF
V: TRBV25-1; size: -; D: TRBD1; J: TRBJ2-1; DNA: TGTGCCAGCAGTTACAGGGGGCAAAATGAGCAGTTCTTC; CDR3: CASSYRGQNEQFF
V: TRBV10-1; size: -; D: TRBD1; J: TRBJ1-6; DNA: TGCGCCAGCAGTGAGACAGGGGAAGGTTCACCCCTCCACTTT; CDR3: CASSETGEGSPLHF
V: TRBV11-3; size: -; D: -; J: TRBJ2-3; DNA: TGTGCCAGCAGCCCTAGTAGGTCCACAGATACGCAGTATTTT; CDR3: CASSPSRSTDTQYF
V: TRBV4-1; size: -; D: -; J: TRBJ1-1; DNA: TGCGCCAGCAGCGGATCAACTGGACGGGCTGAAGCTTTCTTT; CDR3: CASSGSTGRAEAFF
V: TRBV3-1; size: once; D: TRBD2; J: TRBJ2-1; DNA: TGTGCCAGCAGCCAAGCCAGCGGGAGGGGCCGTGAGCAGTTCTTC; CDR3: CASSQASGRGREQFF
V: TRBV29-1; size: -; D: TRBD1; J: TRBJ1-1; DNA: TGCAGCGTCCAAGACAGGGGGTACACTGAAGCTTTCTTT; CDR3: CSVQDRGYTEAFF
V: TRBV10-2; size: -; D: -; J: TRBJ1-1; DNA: TGCGCCAGCAGTCATGAGGTCGTGAGCACTGAAGCTTTCTTT; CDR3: CASSHEVVSTEAFF
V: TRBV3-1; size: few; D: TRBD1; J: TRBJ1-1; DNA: TGTGCCAGCAGCCAAGATTGGGCAGGGGGGAACACTGAAGCTTTCTTT; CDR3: CASSQDWAGGNTEAFF
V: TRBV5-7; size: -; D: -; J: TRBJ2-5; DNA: TGTGCCAGCATGACAAGGAACCAAGAGACCCAGTACTTC; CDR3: CASMTRNQETQYF
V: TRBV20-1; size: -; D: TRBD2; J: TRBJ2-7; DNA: TGCAGTGCTAGAGATCGGCTAGCGGGGAGATACGAGCAGTACTTC; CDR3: CSARDRLAGRYEQYF
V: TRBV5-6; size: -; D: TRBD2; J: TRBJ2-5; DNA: TGTGCCAGCAGCTTCAGCGGGAGGGCAGAGACCCAGTACTTC; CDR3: CASSFSGRAETQYF
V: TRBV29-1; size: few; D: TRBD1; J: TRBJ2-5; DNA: TGCAGCGTTGACGGGACAGAGTACCAAGAGACCCAGTACTTC; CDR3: CSVDGTEYQETQYF
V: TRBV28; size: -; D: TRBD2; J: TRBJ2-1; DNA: TGTGCCAGCAGCCATTTAACTAGCGGGGGACCCAATGAGCAGTTCTTC; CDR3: CASSHLTSGGPNEQFF
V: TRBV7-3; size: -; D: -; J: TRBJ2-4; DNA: TGTGCCAGCAGCTTACGGGGAGGACTACCCTCCACTTCGTACTTC; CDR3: CASSLRGGLPSTSYF
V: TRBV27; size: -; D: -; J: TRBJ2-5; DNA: TGTGCCAGCAGTTTAGGCTCGCTAGCGAGCGAGACCCAGTACTTC; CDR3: CASSLGSLASETQYF
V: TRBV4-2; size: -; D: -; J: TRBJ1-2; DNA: TGTGCCAGCAGCCAAGATCCGGCGGCCTATGGCTACACCTTC; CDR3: CASSQDPAAYGYTF
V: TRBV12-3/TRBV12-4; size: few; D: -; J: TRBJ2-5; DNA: TGTGCCAGCACCACAGCAGCGAGTACGGAGACCCAGTACTTC; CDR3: CASTTAASTETQYF
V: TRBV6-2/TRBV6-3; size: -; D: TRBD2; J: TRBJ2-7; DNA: TGTGCCAGCAGTAGGACTAGCGGGGTATACGAGCAGTACTTC; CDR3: CASSRTSGVYEQYF
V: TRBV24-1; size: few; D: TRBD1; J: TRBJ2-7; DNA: TGTGCCACCAGTAACGGACAGGGTCCCTACGAGCAGTACTTC; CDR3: CATSNGQGPYEQYF
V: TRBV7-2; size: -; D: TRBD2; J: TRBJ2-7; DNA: TGTGCCAGCAGCCCAAGTGTAGTAGCGGGAGCCGAGCAGTACTTC; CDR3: CASSPSVVAGAEQYF
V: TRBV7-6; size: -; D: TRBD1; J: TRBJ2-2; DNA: TGTGCCAGCAGCTGGTCGAGGGGGCGTACCGGGGAGCTGTTTTTT; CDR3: CASSWSRGRTGELFF
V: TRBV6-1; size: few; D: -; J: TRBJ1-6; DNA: TGTGCCAGCAGTGAAGCGTGGGCTATCGATTCACCCCTCCACTTT; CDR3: CASSEAWAIDSPLHF
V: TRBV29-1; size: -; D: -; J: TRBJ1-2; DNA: TGCAGCGTTAGTCACTTGGACTATGGCTACACCTTC; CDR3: CSVSHLDYGYTF
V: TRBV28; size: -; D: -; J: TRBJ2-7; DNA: TGTGCCAGCAGTACAATATCCGGGTCCATCCACGAGCAGTACTTC; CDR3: CASSTISGSIHEQYF
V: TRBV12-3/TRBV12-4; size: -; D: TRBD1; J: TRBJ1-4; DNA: TGTGCCAGCAACCCGGGACAGGGGAATGAAAAACTGTTTTTT; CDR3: CASNPGQGNEKLFF
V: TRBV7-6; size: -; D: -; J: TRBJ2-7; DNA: TGTGCCAGCAGCCGAACTTACAGCTCCTACGAGCAGTACTTC; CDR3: CASSRTYSSYEQYF
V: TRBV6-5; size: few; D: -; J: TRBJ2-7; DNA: TGTGCCAGCAGTTTTTCCCGGGACACCACAGGTTACGAGCAGTACTTC; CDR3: CASSFSRDTTGYEQYF
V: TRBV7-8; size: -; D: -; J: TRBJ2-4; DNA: TGTGCCGGCAGCGTAACAGGTTTAGCCAAAAACATTCAGTACTTC; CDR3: CAGSVTGLAKNIQYF
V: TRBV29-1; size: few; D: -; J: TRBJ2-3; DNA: TGCAGCGTTGTATTCCGGGACCAGAGCACAGATACGCAGTATTTT; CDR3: CSVVFRDQSTDTQYF
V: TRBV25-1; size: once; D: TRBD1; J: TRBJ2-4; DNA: TGTGCCAGCAGTGAATTATCAGGGGGCAAAAACATTCAGTACTTC; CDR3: CASSELSGGKNIQYF
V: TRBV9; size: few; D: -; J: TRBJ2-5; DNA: TGTGCCAGCAGCGTAGGGCTTTGGCGGGGAGACCAAGAGACCCAGTACTTC; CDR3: CASSVGLWRGDQETQYF
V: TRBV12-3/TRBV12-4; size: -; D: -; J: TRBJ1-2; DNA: TGTGCCAGCAGTCCTTCTCCCACAGGGATCGACTATGGCTACACCTTC; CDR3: CASSPSPTGIDYGYTF
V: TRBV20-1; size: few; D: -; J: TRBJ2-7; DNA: TGCAGTGCTAGCAGGGCCTACGAGCAGTACTTC; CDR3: CSASRAYEQYF
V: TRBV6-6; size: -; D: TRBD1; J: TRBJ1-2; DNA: TGTGCCAGCAGTTACGCGGACAGGGTGGTCGGCTACACCTTC; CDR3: CASSYADRVVGYTF
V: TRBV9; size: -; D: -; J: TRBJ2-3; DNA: TGTGCCAGCAGCGTAGATCCAGGTGGACCCACAGATACGCAGTATTTT; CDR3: CASSVDPGGPTDTQYF
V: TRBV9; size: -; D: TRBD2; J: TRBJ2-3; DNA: TGTGCCAGCAGCGTAGATCCTAGCGGGAGCACAGATACGCAGTATTTT; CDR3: CASSVDPSGSTDTQYF
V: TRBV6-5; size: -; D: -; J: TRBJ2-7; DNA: TGTGCCAGCAGTTACGGGGTTAGTTCGGGGACGAGTCCCTACGAGCAGTACTTC; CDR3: CASSYGVSSGTSPYEQYF
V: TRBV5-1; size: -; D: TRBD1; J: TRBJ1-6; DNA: TGCGCCAGCAGCCCAACCCCCGGGACAGATTCACCCCTCCACTTT; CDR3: CASSPTPGTDSPLHF
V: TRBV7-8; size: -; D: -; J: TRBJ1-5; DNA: TGTGCCAGCAGCTTGGGGGGGCAGGAGGCTCAGCCCCAGCATTTT; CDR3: CASSLGGQEAQPQHF
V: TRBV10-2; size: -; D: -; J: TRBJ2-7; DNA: TGCGCCAACAGTCGACCTAATGGTATCGCTCCCTACGAGCAGTACTTC; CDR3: CANSRPNGIAPYEQYF
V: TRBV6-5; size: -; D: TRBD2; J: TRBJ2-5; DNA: TGTGCCAGCAGTTACCTCGCGGGAGAAGAGACCCAGTACTTC; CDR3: CASSYLAGEETQYF
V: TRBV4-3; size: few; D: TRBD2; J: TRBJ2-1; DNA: TGCGCCAGCAGCCAAGTGCCTAGCGGGAGAGACGAGCAGTTCTTC; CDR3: CASSQVPSGRDEQFF